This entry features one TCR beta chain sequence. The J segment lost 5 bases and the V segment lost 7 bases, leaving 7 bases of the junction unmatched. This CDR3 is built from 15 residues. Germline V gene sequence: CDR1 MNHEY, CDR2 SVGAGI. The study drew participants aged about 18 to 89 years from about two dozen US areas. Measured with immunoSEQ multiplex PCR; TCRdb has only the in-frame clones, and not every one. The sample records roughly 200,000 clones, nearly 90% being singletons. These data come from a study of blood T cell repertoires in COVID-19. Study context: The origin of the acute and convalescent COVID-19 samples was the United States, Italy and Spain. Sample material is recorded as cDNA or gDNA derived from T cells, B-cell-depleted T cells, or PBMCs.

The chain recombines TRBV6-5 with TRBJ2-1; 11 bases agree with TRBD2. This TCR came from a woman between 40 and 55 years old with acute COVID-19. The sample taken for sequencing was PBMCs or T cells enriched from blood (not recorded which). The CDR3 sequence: CASMHGTSGHNEQFF. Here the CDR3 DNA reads TGTGCCAGCATGCATGGGACTAGCGGACACAATGAGCAGTTCTTC.